The clone carrying this TCR beta chain was recorded a few times. Its specificity is not known. This sample was included in a study of cytomegalovirus exposure and HLA in healthy donors. Study observations and caveats: Several top significant clusters appeared, in a later analysis, to be linked to common viral pathogens. Indistinguishable V segments, including TRBV6-2 and TRBV6-3, were excluded. In vitro testing confirmed a few CMV-associated chains as specific for CMV antigens.

The primer mix had 60 Vbeta and 13 Jbeta primers. Measured with immunoSEQ multiplex PCR; TCRdb has only the in-frame clones, and not every one. The sample shows 130,000 or so clones, approximately 81% of them seen only once. CDR1 and CDR2 (germline): SGHNT, YYREEE (reference sequence). This CDR3 comprises 13 residues. The V gene lost 5 bases and the J gene lost 2 bases, with 5 bases spanning the gap. The origin of this receptor is a male donor in good health and CMV-seronegative. The specimen was PBMCs. This sequence joins TRBV5-4 and TRBJ2-6; D ambiguous. Here the CDR3 reads CASSPTGANVLTF. In DNA form, the CDR3 reads TGTGCCAGCAGTCCAACTGGGGCCAACGTCCTGACTTTC. Together with reference TRBV5-4 and TRBJ2-6, the CDR3 gives the full variable domain: ETGVTQSPTHLIKTRGQQVTLRCSSQSGHNTVSWYQQALGQGPQFIFQYYREEENGRGNFPPRFSGLQFPNYSSELNVNALELDDSALYLCASSPTGANVLTFGAGSRLTVL.